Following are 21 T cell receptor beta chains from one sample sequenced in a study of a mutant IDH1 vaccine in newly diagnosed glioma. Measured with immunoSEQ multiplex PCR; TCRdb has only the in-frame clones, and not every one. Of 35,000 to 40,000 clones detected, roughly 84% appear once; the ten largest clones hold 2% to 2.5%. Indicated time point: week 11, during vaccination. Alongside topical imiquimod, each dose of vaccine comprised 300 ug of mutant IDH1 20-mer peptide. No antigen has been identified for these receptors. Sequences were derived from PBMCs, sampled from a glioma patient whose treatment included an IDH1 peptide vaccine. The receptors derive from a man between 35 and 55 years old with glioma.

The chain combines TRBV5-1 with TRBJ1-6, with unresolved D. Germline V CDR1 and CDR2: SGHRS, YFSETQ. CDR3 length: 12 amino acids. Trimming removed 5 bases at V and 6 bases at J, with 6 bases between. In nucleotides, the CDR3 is TGCGCCAGCAGACAGCTTAATTCACCCCTCCACTTT. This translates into CASRQLNSPLHF.

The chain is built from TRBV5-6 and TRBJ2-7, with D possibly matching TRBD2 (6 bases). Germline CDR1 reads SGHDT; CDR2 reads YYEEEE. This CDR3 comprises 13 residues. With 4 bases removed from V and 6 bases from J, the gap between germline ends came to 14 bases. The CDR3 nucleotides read TGTGCCAGCAGCCAGGACTATGGTGCCGAGCAGTACTTC. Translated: CASSQDYGAEQYF.

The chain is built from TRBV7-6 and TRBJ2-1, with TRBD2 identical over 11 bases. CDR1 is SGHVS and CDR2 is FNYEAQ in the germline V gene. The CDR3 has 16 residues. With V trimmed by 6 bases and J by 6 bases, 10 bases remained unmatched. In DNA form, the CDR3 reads TGTGCCAGCAGTTCTAATAGCGGGGGGGTGCGCAATGAGCAGTTCTTC. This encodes CASSSNSGGVRNEQFF.

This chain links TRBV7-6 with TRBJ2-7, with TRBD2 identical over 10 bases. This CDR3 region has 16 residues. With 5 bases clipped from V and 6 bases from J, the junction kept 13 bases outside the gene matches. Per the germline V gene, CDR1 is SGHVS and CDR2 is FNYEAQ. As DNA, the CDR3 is TGTGCCAGCAGCACCGTTAGCGGGGGGCTAAGAGGCGAGCAGTACTTC. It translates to CASSTVSGGLRGEQYF.

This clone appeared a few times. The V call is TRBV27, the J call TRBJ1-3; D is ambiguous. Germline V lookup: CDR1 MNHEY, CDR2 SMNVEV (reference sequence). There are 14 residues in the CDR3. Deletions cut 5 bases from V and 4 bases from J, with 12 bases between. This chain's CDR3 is CASSLQPGGNTIYF. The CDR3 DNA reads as TGTGCCAGCAGTCTCCAACCTGGGGGAAACACCATATATTTT.

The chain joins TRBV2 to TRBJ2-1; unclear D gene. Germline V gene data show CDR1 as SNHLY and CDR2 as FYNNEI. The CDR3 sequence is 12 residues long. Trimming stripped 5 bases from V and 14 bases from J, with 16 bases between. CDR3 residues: CASSLPLNSEFF. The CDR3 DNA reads TGTGCCAGCAGTCTCCCACTTAATTCCGAGTTCTTC.

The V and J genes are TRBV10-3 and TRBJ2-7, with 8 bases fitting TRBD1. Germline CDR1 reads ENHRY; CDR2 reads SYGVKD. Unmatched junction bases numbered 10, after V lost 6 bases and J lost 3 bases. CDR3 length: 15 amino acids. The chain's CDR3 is CAISAGTGFLYEQYF. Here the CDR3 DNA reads TGTGCCATCAGCGCCGGGACAGGCTTCCTCTACGAGCAGTACTTC.

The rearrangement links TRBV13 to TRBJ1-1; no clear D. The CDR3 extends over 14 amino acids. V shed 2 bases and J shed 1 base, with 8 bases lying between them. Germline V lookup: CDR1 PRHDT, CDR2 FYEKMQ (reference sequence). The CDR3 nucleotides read TGTGCCAGCAGCTTATTTATGGGGAACACTGAAGCTTTCTTT. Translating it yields CASSLFMGNTEAFF. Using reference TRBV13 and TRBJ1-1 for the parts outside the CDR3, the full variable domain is AAGVIQSPRHLIKEKRETATLKCYPIPRHDTVYWYQQGPGQDPQFLISFYEKMQSDKGSIPDRFSAQQFSDYHSELNMSSLELGDSALYFCASSLFMGNTEAFFGQGTRLTVV.

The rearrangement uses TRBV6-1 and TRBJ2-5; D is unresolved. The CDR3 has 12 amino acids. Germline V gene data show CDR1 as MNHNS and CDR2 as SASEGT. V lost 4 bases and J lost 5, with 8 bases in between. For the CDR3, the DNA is TGTGCCAGCAGTGCCCCACCGGAGACCCAGTACTTC. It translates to CASSAPPETQYF.

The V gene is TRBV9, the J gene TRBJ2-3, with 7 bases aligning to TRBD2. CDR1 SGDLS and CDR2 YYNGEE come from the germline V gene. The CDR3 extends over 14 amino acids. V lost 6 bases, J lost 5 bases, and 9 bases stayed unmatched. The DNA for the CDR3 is TGTGCCAGCAACCTTGGCGGGAGCGAAGATACGCAGTATTTT. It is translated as CASNLGGSEDTQYF.

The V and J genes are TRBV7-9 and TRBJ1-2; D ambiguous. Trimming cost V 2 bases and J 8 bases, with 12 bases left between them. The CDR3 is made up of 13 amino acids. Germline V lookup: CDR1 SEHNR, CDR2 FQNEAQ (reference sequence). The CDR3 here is CASSLIPVEGYTF. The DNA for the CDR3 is TGTGCCAGCAGCTTAATCCCCGTAGAGGGCTACACCTTC.

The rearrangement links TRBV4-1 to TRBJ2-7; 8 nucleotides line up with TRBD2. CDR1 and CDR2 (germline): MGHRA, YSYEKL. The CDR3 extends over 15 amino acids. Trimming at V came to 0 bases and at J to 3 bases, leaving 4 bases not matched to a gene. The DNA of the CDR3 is TGCGCCAGCAGCCAAGAAAAGCGGGAGAACTACGAGCAGTACTTC. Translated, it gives CASSQEKRENYEQYF.

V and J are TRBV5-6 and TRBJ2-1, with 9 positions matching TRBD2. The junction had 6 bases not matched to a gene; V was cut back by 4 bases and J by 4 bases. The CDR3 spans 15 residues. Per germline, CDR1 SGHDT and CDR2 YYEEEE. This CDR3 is CASSVSGRFYNEQFF. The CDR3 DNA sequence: TGTGCCAGCAGCGTTAGCGGGAGATTTTACAATGAGCAGTTCTTC.

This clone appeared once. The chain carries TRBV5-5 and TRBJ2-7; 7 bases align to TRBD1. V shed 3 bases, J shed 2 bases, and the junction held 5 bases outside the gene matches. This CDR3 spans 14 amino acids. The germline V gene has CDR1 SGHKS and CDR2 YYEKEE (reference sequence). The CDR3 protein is CASSSKGAPYEQYF. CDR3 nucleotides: TGTGCCAGCAGCTCCAAGGGGGCTCCCTACGAGCAGTACTTC. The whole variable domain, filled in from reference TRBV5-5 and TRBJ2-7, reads DAGVTQSPTHLIKTRGQQVTLRCSPISGHKSVSWYQQVLGQGPQFIFQYYEKEERGRGNFPDRFSARQFPNYSSELNVNALLLGDSALYLCASSSKGAPYEQYFGPGTRLTVT.

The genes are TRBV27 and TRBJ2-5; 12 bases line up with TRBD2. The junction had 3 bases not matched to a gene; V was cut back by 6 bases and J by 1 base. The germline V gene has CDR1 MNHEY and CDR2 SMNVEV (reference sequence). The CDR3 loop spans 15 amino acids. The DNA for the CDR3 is TGTGCCAGCAGATCACTAGCGGGAGGCCAAGAGACCCAGTACTTC. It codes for CASRSLAGGQETQYF.

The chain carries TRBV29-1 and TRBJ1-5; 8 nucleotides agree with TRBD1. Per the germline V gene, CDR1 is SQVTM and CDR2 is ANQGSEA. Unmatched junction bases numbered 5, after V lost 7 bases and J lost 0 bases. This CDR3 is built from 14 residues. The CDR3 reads CSARTGISNQPQHF. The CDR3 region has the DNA TGCAGCGCTAGGACAGGGATTAGCAATCAGCCCCAGCATTTT.

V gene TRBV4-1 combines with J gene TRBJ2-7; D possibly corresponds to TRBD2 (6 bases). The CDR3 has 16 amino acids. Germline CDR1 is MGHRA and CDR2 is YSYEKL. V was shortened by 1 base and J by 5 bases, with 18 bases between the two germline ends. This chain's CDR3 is CASSQGVPWRDHEQYF. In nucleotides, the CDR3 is TGCGCCAGCAGCCAAGGGGTACCCTGGAGGGACCACGAGCAGTACTTC.

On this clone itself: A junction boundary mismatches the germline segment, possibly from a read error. The DNA for the CDR3 is TGTGCCAGCAGCTGGGACCCCTGGGGCTTC. Translated, it gives CASSWDPWGF. The J gene is TRBJ2-7, the V gene TRBV5-6; D is perhaps TRBD1 or TRBD2 (5 bases each). CDR1 and CDR2 (germline): SGHDT, YYEEEE. The CDR3 consists of 10 residues.

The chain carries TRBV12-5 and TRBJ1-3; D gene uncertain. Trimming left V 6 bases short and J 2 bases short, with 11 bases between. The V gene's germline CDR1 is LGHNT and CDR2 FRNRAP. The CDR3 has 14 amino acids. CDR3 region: CASGEGSAGNTIYF. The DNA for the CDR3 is TGTGCTAGTGGCGAAGGGTCGGCTGGAAACACCATATATTTT. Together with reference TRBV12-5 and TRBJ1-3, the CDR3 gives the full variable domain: DARVTQTPRHKVTEMGQEVTMRCQPILGHNTVFWYRQTMMQGLELLAYFRNRAPLDDSGMPKDRFSAEMPDATLATLKIQPSEPRDSAVYFCASGEGSAGNTIYFGEGSWLTVV.

The CDR3 sequence is CASSPGTTNNNEQFF. The CDR3 region has the DNA TGTGCCAGCAGTCCCGGGACGACAAACAACAATGAGCAGTTCTTC. The V gene is TRBV14, the J gene TRBJ2-1; D may correspond to TRBD1 or TRBD2 (5 bases each). CDR3 length: 15 residues. CDR1 and CDR2 (germline): SGHDN, FVKESK. Trimming left V 6 bases short and J 5 bases short, with 17 bases between.

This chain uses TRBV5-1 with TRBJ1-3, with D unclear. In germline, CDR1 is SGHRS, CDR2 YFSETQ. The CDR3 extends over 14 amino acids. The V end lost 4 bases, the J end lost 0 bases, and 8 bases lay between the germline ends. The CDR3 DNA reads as TGCGCCAGCAGCCTTCAGTCCTCTGGAAACACCATATATTTT. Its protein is CASSLQSSGNTIYF.